This TCR beta chain was captured by sequencing in a study of identical twins. TCRdb processed the 5' RACE reads anew with MiXCR; each CDR3 protein has one entry. The sample lists 500,000 to 600,000 distinct CDR3 sequences, about 20% occurring once. The same specimen was also included in a second study, on T cells expressing NK-cell markers. That work states: These same clonotypes (in four donors) also led the CD3+CD56-NKG2C+ fraction.

This TCR was sampled from a young woman in good health. Sequencing input: CD4+ T cells sorted from blood.

Written as DNA, the CDR3 is TGTGCCAGCAGAAGCGATTTAGAGACCCAGTACTTC. It encodes CASRSDLETQYF. V is TRBV12-3 or TRBV12-4 and J is TRBJ2-5; D ambiguous. V was shortened by 6 bases and J by 4 bases, with 9 bases between the two germline ends. The CDR3 contains 12 residues.